The rows below give T cell receptor beta chains drawn from one sample of a study of CD8 T cells in ankylosing spondylitis. Each CDR3 protein gets one entry after TCRdb re-called the 5' RACE reads with MiXCR. The table includes 250,000 to 400,000 distinct CDR3 sequences, more than 9% detected once. The sample was blood, either unsorted or a sorted T cell fraction (not recorded which). The receptors originated from a female donor with ankylosing spondylitis or in good health (not recorded which). CDR3s include the opening cysteine and the closing phenylalanine or tryptophan. D genes are given only for firm matches. The size field is filled for only some rows; it gives once, few, many or a size class.

>TRBV10-3|many|NA|TRBJ1-1
TGTGCCATCGGGGGGGGGAGGAACACTGAAGCTTTCTTT
CAIGGGRNTEAFF
>TRBV24-1|many|NA|TRBJ2-5
TGTGCCACCAGTGATGGGGGACGGTGGAGGGAGACCCAGTACTTC
CATSDGGRWRETQYF
>TRBV2|few|TRBD1|TRBJ2-2
TGTGCCAGCAGCCCGGGACAGGGTAACGCCGGGGAGCTGTTTTTT
CASSPGQGNAGELFF
>TRBV29-1|few|NA|TRBJ2-1
TGCAGCGCCCCCGGTGGACCCTACAATGAGCAGTTCTTC
CSAPGGPYNEQFF
>TRBV20-1|many|NA|TRBJ2-7
TGCAGTGCTAGAGATCACCGACAGGCTACCTACGAGCAGTACTTC
CSARDHRQATYEQYF
>TRBV20-1|many|NA|TRBJ2-5
TGCAGTGCTAGAGATGATCGGACGCATTTAGAGACCCAGTACTTC
CSARDDRTHLETQYF
>TRBV6-2/TRBV6-3|many|TRBD2|TRBJ2-1
TGTGCCTCCACGGGGGGACTAACCCTCAATGAGCAGTTCTTC
CASTGGLTLNEQFF
>TRBV6-1|many|NA|TRBJ1-4
TGTGCCAGCAGCCACGCTGGTCAGGTCCCGGGAACTAATGAAAAACTGTTTTTT
CASSHAGQVPGTNEKLFF
>TRBV7-8|many|NA|TRBJ1-2
TGTGCCAGCAGCTTAGGACACACCAACTATGGCTACACCTTC
CASSLGHTNYGYTF
>TRBV20-1|many|NA|TRBJ1-2
TGCAGTGCCTTCCAGAGTGGCTACACCTTC
CSAFQSGYTF
>TRBV7-2|few|NA|TRBJ1-1
TGTGCCAGCAGCATGGACAGCCCATTAGTGAACACTGAAGCTTTCTTT
CASSMDSPLVNTEAFF
>TRBV5-1|many|NA|TRBJ2-1
TGCGCCAGCAGCTCTAGAGGGGACAATGAGCAGTTCTTC
CASSSRGDNEQFF
>TRBV20-1|many|TRBD2|TRBJ2-1
TGCAGTGCCCAAGCGGGGGGGCCAAAAAATGAGCAGTTCTTC
CSAQAGGPKNEQFF
>TRBV15|NA|NA|TRBJ2-3
TGTGCCACCAGCCCCGTTCGCACAGATACGCAGTATTTT
CATSPVRTDTQYF
>TRBV11-2|many|TRBD2|TRBJ2-1
TGTGCCAGCAGCTTAGGGATCTATCGCGGGAGTACCTACAATGAGCAGTTCTTC
CASSLGIYRGSTYNEQFF
>TRBV5-5|many|TRBD1|TRBJ1-1
TGTGCCAGCAGCTCGACAGGGATCGGTGAAGCTTTCTTT
CASSSTGIGEAFF
>TRBV20-1|many|NA|TRBJ2-7
TGCAGTGCCCCCCCTAGGGGGGGGCAGGGCACCTACGAGCAGTACTTC
CSAPPRGGQGTYEQYF
>TRBV6-1|many|TRBD2|TRBJ2-7
TGTGCCAGCAGTCGGATTAGCGGGAGTTCTCTCGAGCAGTACTTC
CASSRISGSSLEQYF
>TRBV29-1|many|NA|TRBJ1-5
TGCAGCGTTGCCAACAGAAATCAGCCCCAGCATTTT
CSVANRNQPQHF
>TRBV24-1|few|TRBD1|TRBJ2-1
TGTGCCACCAGTGATTTGGGGACAGGCGTCCGCTCCTACAATGAGCAGTTCTTC
CATSDLGTGVRSYNEQFF
>TRBV20-1|NA|NA|TRBJ2-7
TGCAGTGCTAGCGTCGACACGTACGAGCAGTACTTC
CSASVDTYEQYF
>TRBV25-1|NA|TRBD1|TRBJ2-7
TGTGCCAGCCGGGGCATTACGAGACAGGGGTCCCACGAGCAGTACTTC
CASRGITRQGSHEQYF
>TRBV20-1|many|NA|TRBJ1-1
TGCAGTGCCCCATCCGACCGGAGCGCTGAAGCTTTCTTT
CSAPSDRSAEAFF
>TRBV5-1|NA|TRBD2|TRBJ2-1
TGCGCCAGCAGCGGCGGGGGGGCATCTTACAATGAGCAGTTCTTC
CASSGGGASYNEQFF
>TRBV28|NA|NA|TRBJ2-1
TGTGCCAGCAGTCCCGGTCGTAGGGGGGCGCGCTACAATGAGCAGTTCTTC
CASSPGRRGARYNEQFF
>TRBV5-1|many|TRBD2|TRBJ2-2
TGCGCCAGCAGCCCCGAGGGACTAGCGAACACCGGGGAGCTGTTTTTT
CASSPEGLANTGELFF